What follows are 13 T cell receptor beta chains derived from one specimen sequenced in a study of blood T cell repertoires in COVID-19. Generated by immunoSEQ multiplex PCR, the TCRdb table keeps only in-frame clones and is missing some. The sample holds more than 95,000 clones, approximately 90% seen once. Sequencing was performed on peripheral blood. Source of these receptors: a man aged 50 to 60 with acute or convalescent COVID-19.

The chain recombines TRBV14 with TRBJ1-2, with a possible D match to TRBD1 (6 bases). The germline V gene encodes CDR1 SGHDN and CDR2 FVKESK. The CDR3 spans 16 residues. V was shortened by 0 bases and J by 8 bases, with 19 bases between the two germline ends. CDR3 sequence: CASSQDFLGAAGGYTF. The CDR3 DNA sequence: TGTGCCAGCAGCCAAGACTTCCTGGGGGCAGCAGGGGGCTACACCTTC.

Only one count was recorded for this clone. The V gene is TRBV5-4, the J gene TRBJ2-2; 8 bases fit TRBD2. Looked up from germline, CDR1 is SGHNT and CDR2 is YYREEE (reference sequence). The CDR3 loop spans 15 amino acids. The junction had 2 bases not matched to a gene; V was cut back by 2 bases and J by 2 bases. The CDR3 reads CASSFTSGNTGELFF. DNA for the CDR3: TGTGCCAGCAGCTTCACTAGCGGAAACACCGGGGAGCTGTTTTTT.

V is TRBV5-4 and J is TRBJ1-2; 7 positions agree with TRBD1. The CDR3 extends over 13 amino acids. Looked up from germline, CDR1 is SGHNT and CDR2 is YYREEE (reference sequence). J lost 9 bases, V lost 3 bases, and 8 bases had no gene match. The chain's CDR3 is CASSSLDRLSYTF. As DNA, the CDR3 is TGTGCCAGCAGCTCCCTGGACAGGCTAAGCTACACCTTC.

In regard to this clone: The germline gene is not matched at one end of the junction; a read error may be the cause. This rearrangement joins TRBV19 to TRBJ2-7, with 10 bases that match TRBD1. Germline V gene lookup returns CDR1 LNHDA and CDR2 SQIVND (reference sequence). This CDR3 comprises 17 residues. The DNA of the CDR3 is TGTGCCAGTAGCGCTTGGGCGGGACAGGGGTACTCCGACGAGCAGTACTTC. It specifies CASSAWAGQGYSDEQYF.

The chain recombines TRBV6-2 or TRBV6-3 with TRBJ1-5; no reliable D call. Germline V lookup: CDR1 MNHEY, CDR2 SVGEGT. Trimming cost V 2 bases and J 8 bases, with 10 bases left between them. The CDR3 is 13 residues long. The CDR3 loop is CASSYPTPKPQHF. CDR3 bases: TGTGCCAGCAGTTACCCAACACCGAAGCCCCAGCATTTT.

The sample holds one count of this clone. The chain recombines TRBV5-4 with TRBJ2-3; TRBD2 matches 8 bases. This CDR3 is built from 16 residues. Losses at the gene ends were 0 bases for V and 1 base for J; bases not matched to a gene: 4. CDR1 and CDR2 from the germline V gene are SGHNT and YYREEE (reference sequence). This chain's CDR3 is CASSLGAGGGTDTQYF. CDR3 DNA: TGTGCCAGCAGCTTGGGGGCGGGAGGTGGCACAGATACGCAGTATTTT.

V and J are TRBV5-1 and TRBJ2-1, with D possibly TRBD2 on 6 matching bases. The V gene lost 3 bases and the J gene lost 7 bases, with 14 bases spanning the gap. Germline values: CDR1 SGHRS, CDR2 YFSETQ. The CDR3 contains 14 residues. The CDR3 nucleotides are TGCGCCAGCAGCTGGAGGGACTCCGGGAATGAGCAGTTCTTC. It encodes CASSWRDSGNEQFF.

A single count supports this clone. The chain uses TRBV25-1 and TRBJ2-2; D not certain. Per the germline V gene, CDR1 is MGHDK and CDR2 is SYGVNS. V lost 10 bases and J 6 bases, leaving 9 bases between the germline ends. The CDR3 spans 11 residues. CDR3 sequence reads: CATRIAGELFF. Written as DNA, the CDR3 is TGTGCCACCAGAATAGCCGGGGAGCTGTTTTTT.

This chain connects TRBV19 to TRBJ2-1, with no clear D. Looked up from germline, CDR1 is LNHDA and CDR2 is SQIVND (reference sequence). The CDR3 spans 13 residues. V was shortened by 7 bases and J by 3 bases, with 10 bases between the two germline ends. The CDR3 here is CASTARFYNEQFF. In DNA, the CDR3 is TGTGCCAGTACGGCCAGGTTCTACAATGAGCAGTTCTTC.

The chain links TRBV19 to TRBJ1-5; no clear D gene. V was clipped by 5 bases and J by 0 bases, with 14 bases between them. Germline CDR1 reads LNHDA; CDR2 reads SQIVND (reference sequence). This CDR3 is 16 amino acids long. CDR3 coding DNA: TGTGCCAGTAGTGACACATACGGCAATAGCAATCAGCCCCAGCATTTT. Its protein product is CASSDTYGNSNQPQHF. Together with reference TRBV19 and TRBJ1-5, the CDR3 gives the full variable domain: DGGITQSPKYLFRKEGQNVTLSCEQNLNHDAMYWYRQDPGQGLRLIYYSQIVNDFQKGDIAEGYSVSREKKESFPLTVTSAQKNPTAFYLCASSDTYGNSNQPQHFGDGTRLSIL.

The gene calls are TRBV3-1 (or the pseudogene TRBV3-2) and TRBJ2-3, with 7 positions matching TRBD2. The CDR3 covers 16 residues. Germline CDR1 and CDR2: LGHDT and YNNKEL (reference sequence). V was clipped by 4 bases and J by 1 base; unmatched bases: 8. The CDR3 region is CASSPQSGTGTDTQYF. CDR3 coding DNA: TGTGCCAGCAGCCCACAAAGCGGGACTGGCACAGATACGCAGTATTTT.

This chain links TRBV27 with TRBJ2-2; D gene ambiguous. The ends were cut back, 5 bases at V and 8 bases at J, with 9 bases in the middle. The CDR3 has 12 amino acids. Germline CDR1 reads MNHEY; CDR2 reads SMNVEV (reference sequence). CDR3: CASSPWAGELFF. The CDR3 coding sequence is TGTGCCAGCAGTCCCTGGGCAGGGGAGCTGTTTTTT.

Only one count was recorded for this clone. The rearrangement joins TRBV30 to TRBJ2-7, with 11 bases lining up with TRBD1. The CDR3 extends over 15 amino acids. V shed 4 bases, J shed 3 bases, and the junction held 8 bases outside the gene matches. Germline CDR1 reads GTSNPN; CDR2 reads SVGIG (reference sequence). CDR3 loop: CAWTEDRGPLYEQYF. Here the CDR3 DNA reads TGTGCCTGGACAGAGGACAGGGGGCCTCTCTACGAGCAGTACTTC. Using reference TRBV30 and TRBJ2-7 for the parts outside the CDR3, the full variable domain is SQTIHQWPATLVQPVGSPLSLECTVEGTSNPNLYWYRQAAGRGLQLLFYSVGIGQISSEVPQNLSASRPQDRQFILSSKKLLLSDSGFYLCAWTEDRGPLYEQYFGPGTRLTVT.